The text below deals with one TCR beta chain. The antigen is undetermined. The data were obtained in a study of T cells in Graves' hyperthyroidism and ophthalmopathy. Stable Graves' hyperthyroidism meant no ophthalmopathy progression within 18 months. The diagnoses drew upon clinical symptoms, serum thyroxine and TRAb, thyroid ultrasound and orbital computed tomography. Amplification of TCR beta CDR3 regions was performed using RNA transcripts as template. TCR CDR3 underwent first-round RT-PCR with the HTBI primer set. In TCRdb, the multiplex PCR reads were re-called with MiXCR into one record per CDR3 protein. Seen here are some 510,000 distinct CDR3 sequences, roughly 50% observed once, and the top ten hold roughly 8.2%. Study-wide points: Through a model of 13 V-J features, ophthalmopathy was separated from stable hyperthyroidism.

The specimen sequenced was peripheral blood or thyroid tissue (not recorded which). The receptor comes from a woman aged 18-35 years with Graves' hyperthyroidism.

The CDR3 protein is CASSLAQDQRTEKLFF. The CDR3 coding sequence is TGTGCCAGCAGCTTAGCCCAGGACCAGAGGACTGAAAAACTGTTTTTT. The V call is TRBV7-9, the J call TRBJ1-4; D is uncertain. Germline V lookup: CDR1 SEHNR, CDR2 FQNEAQ (reference sequence). The CDR3 contains 16 residues. V lost 0 bases and J 7 bases, leaving 15 bases between the germline ends.